This TCR beta chain was retrieved from a study of T cell responses to AZD1222 COVID-19 vaccine. The sample holds a few counts of this clone. Between the trimmed V and J ends, which lost 5 bases and 2 bases, there was a span of 13 bases. The CDR3 spans 15 residues. Germline CDR1 is SGHVS and CDR2 is FNYEAQ. TCRdb keeps only in-frame clones here, not all; method: immunoSEQ multiplex PCR. The data show more than 95,000 clones, about 90% seen once. The receptor comes from an adult in good health. The sequenced sample was peripheral blood, obtained on day 0 of MenACWY control vaccination. The chain employs TRBV7-6 and TRBJ2-1; D is perhaps TRBD1 (5 bases). CDR3 sequence reads: CASSPLWTPYNEQFF. The CDR3 region has the DNA TGTGCCAGCAGCCCCCTGTGGACACCCTACAATGAGCAGTTCTTC. The whole variable domain, remainder taken from reference TRBV7-6 and TRBJ2-1, is GAGVSQSPRYKVTKRGQDVALRCDPISGHVSLYWYRQALGQGPEFLTYFNYEAQQDKSGLPNDRFSAERPEGSISTLTIQRTEQRDSAMYRCASSPLWTPYNEQFFGPGTRLTVL.